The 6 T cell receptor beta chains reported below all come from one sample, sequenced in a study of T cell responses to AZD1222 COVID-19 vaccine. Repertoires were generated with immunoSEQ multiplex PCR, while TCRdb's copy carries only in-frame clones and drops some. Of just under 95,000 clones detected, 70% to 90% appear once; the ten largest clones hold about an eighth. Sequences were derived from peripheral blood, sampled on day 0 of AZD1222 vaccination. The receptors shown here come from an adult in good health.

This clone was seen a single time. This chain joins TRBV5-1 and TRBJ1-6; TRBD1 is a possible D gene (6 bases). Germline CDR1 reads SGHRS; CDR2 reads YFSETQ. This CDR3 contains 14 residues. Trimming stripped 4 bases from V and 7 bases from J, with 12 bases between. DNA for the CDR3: TGCGCCAGCAGCGTGGGACAAGACAATTCACCCCTCCACTTT. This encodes CASSVGQDNSPLHF.

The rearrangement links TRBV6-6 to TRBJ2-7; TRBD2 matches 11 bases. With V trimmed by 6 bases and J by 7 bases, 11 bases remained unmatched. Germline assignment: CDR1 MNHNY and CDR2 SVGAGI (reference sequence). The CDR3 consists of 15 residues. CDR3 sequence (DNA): TGTGCCAGCAGAGACACTAGCGGGGGTGCCTGGGAGCAGTACTTC. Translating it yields CASRDTSGGAWEQYF.

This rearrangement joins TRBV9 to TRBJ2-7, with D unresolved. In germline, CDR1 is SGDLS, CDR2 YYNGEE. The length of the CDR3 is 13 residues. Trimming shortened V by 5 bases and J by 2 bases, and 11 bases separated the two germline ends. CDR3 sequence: CASRSPGPYEQYF. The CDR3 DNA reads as TGTGCCAGCAGGAGCCCCGGGCCCTACGAGCAGTACTTC.

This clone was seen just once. The CDR3 here is CASSSSSPGELFF. The DNA of the CDR3 is TGTGCCAGCAGTTCCAGCAGTCCCGGGGAGCTGTTTTTT. V and J are TRBV6-6 and TRBJ2-2; no definite D call. V lost 4 bases and J 6 bases, leaving 9 bases between the germline ends. There are 13 residues in the CDR3. Germline CDR1 reads MNHNY; CDR2 reads SVGAGI (reference sequence).

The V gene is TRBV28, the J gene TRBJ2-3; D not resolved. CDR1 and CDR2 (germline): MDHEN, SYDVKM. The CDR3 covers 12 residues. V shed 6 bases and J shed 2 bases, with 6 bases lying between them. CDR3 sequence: CASRAYTDTQYF. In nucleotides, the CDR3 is TGTGCCAGCAGGGCCTACACAGATACGCAGTATTTT.

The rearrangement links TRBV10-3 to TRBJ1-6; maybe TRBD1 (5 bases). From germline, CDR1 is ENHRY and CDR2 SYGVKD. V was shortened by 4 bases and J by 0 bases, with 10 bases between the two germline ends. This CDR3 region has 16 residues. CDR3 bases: TGTGCCATCAGTGTCGGGGGGAGCTCCTATAATTCACCCCTCCACTTT. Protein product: CAISVGGSSYNSPLHF.